This T cell receptor (beta chain) was profiled in a study of blood T cell repertoires in COVID-19. Cohort 3 recovered donors had two negative PCRs, clearance, or symptom resolution. V was pared by 10 bases and J by 1 base, with 7 bases of the junction left unmatched. The CDR3 extends over 14 amino acids. The V gene's germline CDR1 is ENHRY and CDR2 SYGVKD. TCRdb's copy holds only in-frame clones and misses some; the assay was immunoSEQ multiplex PCR. The sample consists of some 390,000 clones, 80% to 90% of them appearing once. This clonotype was sampled from a man aged 25-45 years who had recovered from COVID-19. Sequencing used PBMCs or T cells enriched from blood (not recorded which). The rearrangement uses TRBV10-3 and TRBJ1-5; 7 bases are shared with TRBD1. The CDR3 nucleotides are TGTGCCACAAACAGGGGCGGGAGCAATCAGCCCCAGCATTTT. Translated, it gives CATNRGGSNQPQHF.